This T cell receptor (beta chain) is from a study of blood T cell repertoires in COVID-19. Study as a whole: Specimens from acute and convalescent COVID-19 originated in the United States, Italy and Spain. Sources were T cells, B-cell-depleted T cells, or PBMCs; the material itself was cDNA or gDNA.

Trimming at V came to 3 bases and at J to 7 bases, leaving 1 base not matched to a gene. The CDR3 totals 13 residues. Looked up from germline, CDR1 is SGHAT and CDR2 is FQNNGV. Original methodology: By means of reference gene primer amplification, nucleated cell counts were estimated. Assay: immunoSEQ multiplex PCR; the TCRdb copy retains only in-frame clones and omits some. The V and J calls and clone size come from that table; D and trimming were worked out from the DNA. The table lists fewer than 40,000 clones, about 86% of them singletons, with around 4.9% in the top ten. The sequenced material came from peripheral blood. V and J are TRBV11-2 and TRBJ2-5, with TRBD1 matching 11 bases. This clonotype was obtained from a woman aged 70-85 years with active COVID-19. Here the CDR3 reads CASSFGTGGTQYF. CDR3 DNA: TGTGCCAGCAGCTTCGGGACAGGGGGGACCCAGTACTTC.